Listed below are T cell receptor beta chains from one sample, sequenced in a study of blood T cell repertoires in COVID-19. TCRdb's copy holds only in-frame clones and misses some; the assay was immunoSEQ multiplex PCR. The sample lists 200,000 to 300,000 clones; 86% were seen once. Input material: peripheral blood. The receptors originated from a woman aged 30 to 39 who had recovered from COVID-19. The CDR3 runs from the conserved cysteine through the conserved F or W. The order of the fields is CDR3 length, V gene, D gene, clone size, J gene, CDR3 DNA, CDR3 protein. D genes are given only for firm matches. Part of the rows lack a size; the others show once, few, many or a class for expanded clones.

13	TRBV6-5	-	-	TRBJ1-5	TGTGCCAGCGCGCCGGGGGACCGGCAGCCCCAGCATTTT	CASAPGDRQPQHF
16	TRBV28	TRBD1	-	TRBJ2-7	TGTGCCAGCATCCCTCCGACAGGGAGTGGATCCTACGAGCAGTACTTC	CASIPPTGSGSYEQYF
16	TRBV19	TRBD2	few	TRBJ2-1	TGTGCCAGTATGGCCGTGGGCGGGAGCTCCTACAATGAGCAGTTCTTC	CASMAVGGSSYNEQFF
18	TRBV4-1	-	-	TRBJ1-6	TGCGCCAGCAGCCAAGAGGGCAGGGGCCCGATAGATAATTCACCCCTCCACTTT	CASSQEGRGPIDNSPLHF
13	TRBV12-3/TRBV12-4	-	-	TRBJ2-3	TGTGCCAGCAGTTTAGCGCCGGTCGGGGGGCAGTATTTT	CASSLAPVGGQYF
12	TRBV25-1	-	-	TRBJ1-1	TGTGCCAGCAGGGGCTATATATCTGAAGCTTTCTTT	CASRGYISEAFF
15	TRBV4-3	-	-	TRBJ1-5	TGCGCCAGCAGCCAAGATCTTACAGTTAATCAGCCCCAGCATTTT	CASSQDLTVNQPQHF
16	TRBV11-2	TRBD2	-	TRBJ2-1	TGTGCCAGCAGCTCCCACTCCGGGGGGTGGTTCAATGAGCAGTTCTTC	CASSSHSGGWFNEQFF
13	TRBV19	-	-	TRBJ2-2	TGTGCCAGTAGTATGTCGACAACCGGGGAGCTGTTTTTT	CASSMSTTGELFF
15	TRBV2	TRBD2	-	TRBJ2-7	TGTGCCAGCAGGCCGGGACTAGCGGCTTCCTACGAGCAGTACTTC	CASRPGLAASYEQYF
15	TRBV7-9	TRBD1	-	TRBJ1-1	TGTGCCAGCAGCCCGCGACAGGGGCCCCCGGGGTTAGTTTTCTTT	CASSPRQGPPGLVFF
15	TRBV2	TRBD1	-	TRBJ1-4	TGTGCCAGCAGTGAACGGGACAGGGTGAATGAAAAACTGTTTTTT	CASSERDRVNEKLFF
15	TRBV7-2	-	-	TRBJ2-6	TGTGCCAGCAGCTCCACAGGGACTGGGGCCAACGTCCTGACTTTC	CASSSTGTGANVLTF
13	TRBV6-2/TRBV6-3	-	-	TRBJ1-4	TGTGCCAGCAGTTACCACGGGGGTGGAAAACTGTTTTTT	CASSYHGGGKLFF
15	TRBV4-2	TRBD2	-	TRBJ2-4	TGTGCCAGCAGCCAATTACTAGCGGGGGAAAACATTCAGTACTTC	CASSQLLAGENIQYF
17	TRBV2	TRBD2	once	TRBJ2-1	TGTGCCAGCAGTGAAGTAGGTACTAGCGCATCCTACAATGAGCAGTTCTTC	CASSEVGTSASYNEQFF
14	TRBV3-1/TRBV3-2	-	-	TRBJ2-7	TGTGCCAGCAGCCCAGGGTCGAGCTCCTACGAGCAGTACTTC	CASSPGSSSYEQYF
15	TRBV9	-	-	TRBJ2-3	TGTGCCAGCAGCGTAGCTGGGACTGCCACAGATACGCAGTATTTT	CASSVAGTATDTQYF
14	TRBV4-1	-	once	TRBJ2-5	TGCGCCAGCAGCCAAGATGGGGGGGGGCGAACCCAGTACTTC	CASSQDGGGRTQYF
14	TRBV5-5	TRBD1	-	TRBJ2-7	TGTGCCAGCAGCTTGAAGTGGGACAGGTACGAGCAGTACTTC	CASSLKWDRYEQYF
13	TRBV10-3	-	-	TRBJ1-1	TGTGCCATCAGTGGAGGGTTGGAAACTGAAGCTTTCTTT	CAISGGLETEAFF
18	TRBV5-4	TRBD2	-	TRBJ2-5	TGTGCCAGCAGTCTGGTGGCTAGCGGGGGCAGCGTGGGTGAGACCCAGTACTTC	CASSLVASGGSVGETQYF
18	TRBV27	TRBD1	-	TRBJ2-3	TGTGCCAGCAGTTTCACCCAGACAGGGTTCGGAAGCACAGATACGCAGTATTTT	CASSFTQTGFGSTDTQYF
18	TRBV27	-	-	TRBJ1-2	TGTGCCAGCAGTTTAAAAGGGTTCAGGACTGGCCTCTCCTATGGCTACACCTTC	CASSLKGFRTGLSYGYTF
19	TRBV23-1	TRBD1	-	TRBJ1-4	TGCGCCAGCAGTCAATCGGGACAGGAGATGACCGTCCTGGGGGAAAAACTGTTTTTT	CASSQSGQEMTVLGEKLFF
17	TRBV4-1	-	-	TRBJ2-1	TGCGCCAGCAGCCAAGAAGGGGGACGGATTCCTACCAATGAGCAGTTCTTC	CASSQEGGRIPTNEQFF
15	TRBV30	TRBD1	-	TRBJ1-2	TGTGCCTGGGAGTACCGGGACAGGCTTAACTATGGCTACACCTTC	CAWEYRDRLNYGYTF
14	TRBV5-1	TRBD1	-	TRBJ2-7	TGCGCCAGCAGCTTGGGACAGGGGGCTCTCGAGCAGTACTTC	CASSLGQGALEQYF
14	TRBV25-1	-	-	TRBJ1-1	TGTGCCAGCAGCGGGACTCGAGCTATAACTGAAGCTTTCTTT	CASSGTRAITEAFF
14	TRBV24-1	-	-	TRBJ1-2	TGTGCCACCAGTGGCCCGGACACTAACTATGGCTACACCTTC	CATSGPDTNYGYTF
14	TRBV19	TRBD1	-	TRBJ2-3	TGTGCCAGTAGTATAGGAACCGGGACAGGTACGCAGTATTTT	CASSIGTGTGTQYF
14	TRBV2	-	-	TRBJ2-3	TGTGCCAGCAGTTCCCTAGGGGGTTCGGATACGCAGTATTTT	CASSSLGGSDTQYF
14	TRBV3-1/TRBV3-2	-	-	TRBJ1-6	TGTGCCAGCAGCCAAGATTCAGGGAATTCACCCCTCCACTTT	CASSQDSGNSPLHF
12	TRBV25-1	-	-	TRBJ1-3	TGTGCCAGCAAAAGCGGGGGAAACACCATATATTTT	CASKSGGNTIYF
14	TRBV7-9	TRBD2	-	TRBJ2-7	TGTGCCAGCAGCTCCCCGGGGGGGGGTTACGAGCAGTACTTC	CASSSPGGGYEQYF
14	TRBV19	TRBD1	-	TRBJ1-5	TGTGCCAGTAGTATGGACAGGGGCGGTCAGCCCCAGCATTTT	CASSMDRGGQPQHF
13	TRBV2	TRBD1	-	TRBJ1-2	TGTGCCAGCAGTGACGGGACAGTCTATGGCTACACCTTC	CASSDGTVYGYTF
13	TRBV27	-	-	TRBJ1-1	TGTGCCAGCAGCGGAGTAACACGCACTGAAGCTTTCTTT	CASSGVTRTEAFF
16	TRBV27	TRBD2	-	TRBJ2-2	TGTGCCAGCAGTTCGAAGACTAGCAAGAACACCGGGGAGCTGTTTTTT	CASSSKTSKNTGELFF
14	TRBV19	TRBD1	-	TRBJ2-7	TGTGCCAGTAGTCCGGGACAGGGGGTCTACGAGCAGTACTTC	CASSPGQGVYEQYF
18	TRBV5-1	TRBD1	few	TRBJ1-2	TGCGCCAGCAGCTTGGTTTTAGGGCTCGGGACAGGGTTCGGGGGCTACACCTTC	CASSLVLGLGTGFGGYTF